This T cell receptor beta chain appears in the sequencing data of a study of T cells in Graves' hyperthyroidism and ophthalmopathy (dated by TCRdb to between 2019 and 2020). Turning to the overall study: Peripheral blood samples were taken at the time of initial diagnosis, prior to any treatment. To identify TCR V-J signatures that set the groups apart, the researchers used a discovery cohort of more than 95 patients, made up of roughly 40 with Graves' ophthalmopathy and some 60 with stable Graves' hyperthyroidism. An independent validation cohort of fewer than 20 hyperthyroidism patients and 17 patients who later progressed to ophthalmopathy tested prospective prediction of ophthalmopathy. For training and testing, the roughly 100 patients in the discovery cohort were randomly divided in a 7:3 ratio. Thyroid tissue and blood T-cell repertoires from about six Graves' hyperthyroidism patients were also compared in the study. Once sampling was done, hyperthyroidism patients were given methimazole at a starting dose of 30 mg daily, whereas ophthalmopathy patients were given high-dose intravenous methylprednisolone. The paper describes TCR Vbeta CDR3 sequencing of 120 to 150 peripheral blood samples, made up of 43 ophthalmopathy patients, more than 70 hyperthyroidism patients and 17 progressor patients. The full study reports these points: No statistical method was used to set the sample size in advance, and investigators knew the group allocation. Most expanded thyroid clonotypes (frequency above 0.001) were also detected in blood, a finding suggesting that blood repertoires may reflect thyroid immune responses. In validation, the model predicted progression to ophthalmopathy a median of 6.5 months before onset, with roughly 68% sensitivity and roughly 79% specificity. A 13 V-J signature model separated ophthalmopathy from stable hyperthyroidism, with approximately 86% sensitivity and approximately 81% specificity in cross-validation and 80%/75% in testing.

This clonotype was detected ten times or more. The target of this receptor is not known. No base qualities exist here, and no much larger clone lies one base off it. Here V drops 5 bases and J drops 4 bases, and the junction holds 7 bases not matched to any gene. Based on the germline V gene (reference sequence), the CDR1 and CDR2 sequences are MNHEY and SMNVEV. The CDR3 covers 16 residues, taking in both the cysteine and the phenylalanine. Of all the DNA, just the CDR3 is kept, 48 bases in frame from base 1. The TCR beta CDR3 regions were amplified from RNA transcripts. The TCR CDR3 was subjected to a first round of RT-PCR using the HTBI primer set and the Qiagen OneStep RT-PCR kit. Libraries were constructed in a second round of multiplex PCR, after which size selection and purification were performed. Paired-end sequencing of the libraries was performed with 100 bp reads on an Illumina HiSeq2000. The authors' analysis ran thus. SOAPnuke was used to process the raw data, throwing out any read that contained adapters or uncalled bases, had a mean Phred below 15, or lacked an exact constant-primer or identifier match. High-quality paired reads were merged using COPE v1.2.5, and each unique nucleotide sequence was defined as a clonotype. Clonotypes were aligned to IMGT TRBV, TRBD and TRBJ reference segments using MiTCR v1.1. Analysis was restricted to V-J combinations with a frequency above 0.0001, which covered 99.2% of repertoires. The TCS score was defined as F50 (clonal expansion) divided by E x V (chaos), with BLOSUM62-based TCRdist calculated between CDR3 peptides within each V-J. Welch's t-statistics and random forest reduced 450 to 600 V-J features to roughly 13, which were used in a naive Bayes classifier (R e1071). TCRdb passed the public sequencing reads through fastp at Q25 and MiXCR, retaining productive beta sequences. Rows with a matching CDR3 protein are joined into one entry that keeps the most common DNA and genes. The V and J calls and clone size come from TCRdb's table, not from the authors' own analysis. A total of about 400,000 distinct CDR3 sequences appear in this sample, roughly an eighth of them only once. Around 28% of the sample is taken by the ten largest.

Moderately to severely active disease, a Clinical Activity Score of at least 3, a NOSPECS grade of at least 4, and a duration under 3 months were present in ophthalmopathy patients. Patients with uncontrolled infections, other autoimmune diseases, pregnancy or lactation were excluded. Diagnoses relied on clinical symptoms, serum thyroxine and TRAb, thyroid ultrasound and orbital computed tomography. PBMCs were separated from 10 ml of fresh peripheral blood using Ficoll-Paque density gradient centrifugation. Trizol reagent was used to extract total RNA, and RNA quality was then checked on an Agilent 2100 Bioanalyzer.

The sequence links TRBV27 to TRBJ2-1; the central 11 bases match TRBD2. Sequencing was done on a sample of blood. This sequence was found in a man in his forties or fifties with Graves' ophthalmopathy. The CDR3 reads as follows: CASSLSRTSGYNEQFF. The nucleotide sequence is given as TGTGCCAGCAGTCTCTCCAGGACTAGCGGGTACAATGAGCAGTTCTTC.